The 30 T cell receptor beta chains reported below all come from one sample, sequenced in a study of T-cell reconstitution after alpha-beta-depleted transplantation in children. A library of TCRbeta sequences, prepared with unique molecular identifiers, was generated. TCRdb analysed the PCR reads with MiXCR anew, one entry per CDR3 protein. This repertoire shows about 830,000 distinct CDR3 sequences, roughly 15% found once; its top ten account for about 4.6%. The sample in question was PBMCs, mostly from graft donor cells, obtained 360 days after TCRalphabeta/CD19-depleted stem cell transplant. Receptors originate from a male patient under 18 who had a stem cell transplant for acute lymphoblastic leukemia, so the T cells may come from the graft donor.

The chain joins TRBV12-3 or TRBV12-4 to TRBJ2-5; 7 nucleotides match TRBD2. This CDR3 is 18 amino acids long. Unmatched junction bases numbered 22, after V lost 11 bases and J lost 1 base. For the CDR3, the DNA is TGTGCCTTCAGTTTAAGCCTTAGTAGGATAGCGGGCCAAGAGACCCAGTACTTC. It encodes CAFSLSLSRIAGQETQYF.

With respect to this clonotype: This clone may be a read error of a much larger clone one base away. The chain uses TRBV5-1 and TRBJ2-7; no definite D call. This CDR3 comprises 9 residues. The V and J ends lost 8 bases and 7 bases respectively, with 7 bases between them. The germline V gene encodes CDR1 SGHRS and CDR2 YFSETQ. CDR3 amino acids: CASAREQYV. In DNA, the CDR3 is TGCGCCAGTGCCAGGGAGCAGTACGTC.

This clonotype has at least ten counts. For the CDR3, the DNA is TGCGCCAGCAGCCCCACCCAAGAGACCCAGTACTTC. Amino acid sequence: CASSPTQETQYF. The V and J genes are TRBV5-1 and TRBJ2-5; D not resolved. Germline V CDR1 and CDR2: SGHRS, YFSETQ. Trimming stripped 4 bases from V and 1 base from J, with 5 bases between. This CDR3 region has 12 residues.

This clonotype turned up a few times. The genes are TRBV11-2 and TRBJ2-3, with 7 bases lining up with TRBD2. This CDR3 has 18 residues. Germline assignment: CDR1 SGHAT and CDR2 FQNNGV. Losses at the gene ends were 0 bases for V and 1 base for J; bases not matched to a gene: 10. CDR3 amino acids: CASSLDQVQRGRTDTQYF. For the CDR3, the DNA is TGTGCCAGCAGCTTAGATCAGGTCCAGCGGGGCCGCACAGATACGCAGTATTTT.

Only a few counts were recorded for this clonotype. The CDR3 reads CASSFQGWGDGGTDDVPQHF. Here the CDR3 DNA reads TGTGCCAGCAGCTTCCAGGGTTGGGGAGACGGAGGAACGGATGATGTGCCCCAGCATTTT. The chain is built from TRBV5-6 and TRBJ1-5; a possible D gene is TRBD1 (5 bases). The V gene's germline CDR1 is SGHDT and CDR2 YYEEEE. There are 20 residues in the CDR3. V was shortened by 2 bases and J by 9 bases, with 33 bases between the two germline ends. Variable domain in full (rest from reference TRBV5-6 and TRBJ1-5): DAGVTQSPTHLIKTRGQQVTLRCSPKSGHDTVSWYQQALGQGPQFIFQYYEEEERQRGNFPDRFSGHQFPNYSSELNVNALLLGDSALYLCASSFQGWGDGGTDDVPQHFGDGTRLSIL.

This chain links TRBV24-1 with TRBJ1-5, with D possibly TRBD1 on 6 matching bases. The germline CDR1 and CDR2 sequences are KGHDR and SFDVKD. V was shortened by 5 bases and J by 5 bases, with 15 bases between the two germline ends. The length of the CDR3 is 15 residues. The CDR3 loop is CATSALGGADQPQHF. As DNA, the CDR3 is TGTGCCACCAGTGCCCTGGGGGGGGCAGATCAGCCCCAGCATTTT.

The rearrangement joins TRBV18 to TRBJ2-2; 8 bases align to TRBD1. Germline trimming cut 4 bases from V and 3 bases from J; bases unmatched to any gene: 7. Looked up from germline, CDR1 is KGHSH and CDR2 is LQKENI. The CDR3 is 16 residues long. The CDR3 coding sequence is TGTGCCAGCTCACATCAGGGGGCCACGGACACCGGGGAGCTGTTTTTT. Amino acid sequence: CASSHQGATDTGELFF.

This clonotype was counted ten times or more. The chain combines TRBV29-1 with TRBJ2-7; D may be TRBD1 or TRBD2 (5 bases each). The CDR3 contains 13 residues. The ends were cut back, 7 bases at V and 1 base at J, with 14 bases in the middle. Per the germline V gene, CDR1 is SQVTM and CDR2 is ANQGSEA. The CDR3 protein is CSAPRDGSYEQYF. As DNA, the CDR3 is TGCAGCGCCCCCCGGGACGGTTCCTACGAGCAGTACTTC.

The chain carries TRBV12-3 or TRBV12-4 and TRBJ2-1, with D unclear. V lost 8 bases and J 2 bases, leaving 7 bases between the germline ends. The CDR3 totals 12 residues. The CDR3, as DNA: TGTGCCAGCGGTTACACCTACAATGAGCAGTTCTTC. Its translation is CASGYTYNEQFF.

For the CDR3, the DNA is TGTGCCAGTAGTCCAACGACAGGGGTTAATGAAAAACTGTTTTTT. It codes for CASSPTTGVNEKLFF. The chain combines TRBV19 with TRBJ1-4; 8 bases are a match to TRBD1. Germline CDR1 is LNHDA and CDR2 is SQIVND (reference sequence). There are 15 residues in the CDR3. Trimming cost V 5 bases and J 4 bases; bases outside gene matches: 6.

The gene calls are TRBV25-1 and TRBJ2-1; D remains ambiguous. Germline values: CDR1 MGHDK, CDR2 SYGVNS. The ends were cut back, 7 bases at V and 6 bases at J, with 7 bases in the middle. This CDR3 comprises 11 residues. The CDR3, as DNA: TGTGCCAGCACGGGCAGCAATGAGCAGTTCTTC. It is translated as CASTGSNEQFF.

The V call is TRBV23-1, the J call TRBJ2-1, with a possible D match to TRBD1 (6 bases). TRBV23-1 is known as an ORF, though its function is uncertain. The CDR3 spans 15 residues. V lost 0 bases and J lost 8, with 14 bases in between. The CDR3, as DNA: TGCGCCAGCAGTCAATCGGGGCAGGGGCCAGATGAGCAGTTCTTC. It yields the protein CASSQSGQGPDEQFF.

V usage is TRBV27 and J usage is TRBJ2-7; a possible D gene is TRBD1 (7 bases). Trimming took 8 bases from V and 2 from J, leaving 13 bases between them. CDR1 is MNHEY and CDR2 is SMNVEV in the germline V gene (reference sequence). The CDR3 runs 13 residues. The CDR3 sequence: CASRDREAYEQYF. CDR3 bases: TGTGCCAGCCGAGACAGGGAGGCCTACGAGCAGTACTTC.

V and J are TRBV9 and TRBJ2-5; either TRBD1 or TRBD2 may fit D (5 bases each). CDR3 length equals 16 residues. Germline CDR1 reads SGDLS; CDR2 reads YYNGEE. Trimming stripped 3 bases from V and 1 base from J, with 16 bases between. CDR3 protein: CASSADLGAGQETQYF. CDR3 bases: TGTGCCAGCAGCGCCGATCTAGGGGCGGGCCAAGAGACCCAGTACTTC.

In its sample, this clonotype was seen a few times. V gene TRBV11-2 combines with J gene TRBJ1-3; 8 bases are shared with TRBD1. The junction had 6 bases not matched to a gene; V was cut back by 5 bases and J by 0 bases. The CDR3 sequence is 16 residues long. CDR1 SGHAT and CDR2 FQNNGV come from the germline V gene. CDR3 in amino acids: CASSPGQVPSGNTIYF. CDR3 DNA sequence: TGTGCCAGCAGCCCGGGACAGGTTCCCTCTGGAAACACCATATATTTT.

The chain employs TRBV5-1 and TRBJ2-7; D possibly corresponds to TRBD1 (6 bases). Germline CDR1 is SGHRS and CDR2 is YFSETQ. The CDR3 is 12 amino acids. V shed 7 bases and J shed 5 bases, with 13 bases lying between them. The CDR3 reads CASAGRGNEQYF. The CDR3, as DNA: TGCGCCAGCGCCGGAAGGGGGAACGAGCAGTACTTC.

In this sample, this clonotype turned up a few times. The genes are TRBV20-1 and TRBJ1-2; a weak D match, TRBD1 (5 bases). The V end was cut by 3 bases, the J end by 6 bases, with 20 bases between. This CDR3 spans 15 amino acids. The germline V gene has CDR1 DFQATT and CDR2 SNEGSKA (reference sequence). The CDR3 coding sequence is TGCAGTGCTAGGGAAGTGGGGACCCTAGCAAATGGCTACACCTTC. The encoded protein is CSAREVGTLANGYTF.

The table lists this clonotype with many counts. The rearrangement joins TRBV2 to TRBJ2-3, with D possibly being TRBD2 (6 bases). CDR3 size: 15 residues. Looked up from germline, CDR1 is SNHLY and CDR2 is FYNNEI. Trimming pared 6 bases from V and 0 bases from J, leaving 13 bases between. CDR3 in DNA: TGTGCCAGCAGGCTCAGCGGGTTTAGCACAGATACGCAGTATTTT. It encodes CASRLSGFSTDTQYF.

CDR3 loop: CASSLALRENSPLHF. CDR3 DNA sequence: TGTGCCAGCAGCTTAGCTCTAAGGGAAAATTCACCCCTCCACTTT. The chain uses TRBV7-9 and TRBJ1-6; D gene uncertain. The germline CDR1 and CDR2 sequences are SEHNR and FQNEAQ (reference sequence). The CDR3 length is 15 residues. V gave up 0 bases and J gave up 7 bases, with 10 bases separating them.

The gene calls are TRBV19 and TRBJ2-7; weak D call: TRBD2 (5 bases). The V end was cut by 6 bases, the J end by 8 bases, with 8 bases between. Germline CDR1 is LNHDA and CDR2 is SQIVND (reference sequence). The CDR3 extends over 10 amino acids. The CDR3 reads CASRLAQQYF. CDR3 DNA sequence: TGTGCCAGTAGGCTAGCCCAGCAGTACTTC.

This clonotype has only a few counts. The chain combines TRBV10-3 with TRBJ2-5; 13 nucleotides line up with TRBD2. CDR3 length equals 16 residues. Germline V CDR1 and CDR2: ENHRY, SYGVKD. Germline trimming cut 6 bases from V and 5 bases from J; bases unmatched to any gene: 9. CDR3 in amino acids: CAISQLAGGPEETQYF. CDR3 sequence (DNA): TGTGCCATCAGCCAACTAGCGGGAGGGCCCGAGGAGACCCAGTACTTC.

The chain joins TRBV3-1 to TRBJ1-2; D not resolved. The V end lost 4 bases, the J end lost 2 bases, and 11 bases lay between the germline ends. This CDR3 region has 14 residues. Per germline, CDR1 LGHDT and CDR2 YNNKEL (reference sequence). CDR3 nucleotide sequence: TGTGCCAGCAGCCCGGACCCATCCAACTATGGCTACACCTTC. The encoded protein is CASSPDPSNYGYTF.

This clonotype was recorded a few times. The chain combines TRBV5-1 with TRBJ1-5; D gene unclear. CDR1 and CDR2 from the germline V gene are SGHRS and YFSETQ. Deletions cut 4 bases from V and 5 bases from J, with 10 bases between. The CDR3 consists of 13 residues. The CDR3, as DNA: TGCGCCAGCAGCCCCACAATGGATCAGCCCCAGCATTTT. This codes for CASSPTMDQPQHF.

V usage is TRBV5-1 and J usage is TRBJ1-1; the match to TRBD1 covers 9 bases. Per germline, CDR1 SGHRS and CDR2 YFSETQ. The CDR3 totals 16 residues. V was pared by 1 base and J by 0 bases, with 4 bases of the junction left unmatched. The CDR3 spells CASSLSDRGMNTEAFF. CDR3 DNA: TGCGCCAGCAGCTTGTCCGACAGGGGGATGAACACTGAAGCTTTCTTT.

The chain joins TRBV12-3 or TRBV12-4 to TRBJ2-1; TRBD2 matches 10 bases. The junction had 9 bases not matched to a gene; V was cut back by 5 bases and J by 2 bases. The CDR3 is made up of 17 amino acids. CDR3 sequence reads: CASSLPPGLAAYNEQFF. CDR3 nucleotides: TGTGCCAGCAGTCTTCCCCCTGGACTAGCGGCCTACAATGAGCAGTTCTTC.

This clonotype came up a few times. The rearrangement uses TRBV12-3 or TRBV12-4 and TRBJ2-5; TRBD2 aligns across 8 bases. V was clipped by 6 bases and J by 12 bases; unmatched bases: 6. The CDR3 contains 11 residues. The CDR3 nucleotides read TGTGCCAGCAGCCTAGCGGGCTTTGAGTACTTC. It encodes CASSLAGFEYF.

This chain links TRBV30 with TRBJ2-7; 8 bases line up with TRBD1. The length of the CDR3 is 14 residues. Germline V gives CDR1 GTSNPN, CDR2 SVGIG (reference sequence). The V and J ends lost 4 bases and 0 bases, in that order; junction bases with no gene match: 5. The CDR3 DNA is TGTGCCTGGAAGCAGGGGGCCCGCTCCTACGAGCAGTACTTC. Its protein product is CAWKQGARSYEQYF.

The rearrangement uses TRBV5-1 and TRBJ2-2; either TRBD1 or TRBD2 may fit D (5 bases each). The V end lost 6 bases, the J end lost 1 base, and 16 bases lay between the germline ends. Per the germline V gene, CDR1 is SGHRS and CDR2 is YFSETQ. This CDR3 has 16 residues. CDR3 nucleotides: TGCGCCAGCACCAAACGGGGCACCTGGAACACCGGGGAGCTGTTTTTT. Translation: CASTKRGTWNTGELFF.

This chain links TRBV5-1 with TRBJ1-5, with no clear D. The V gene's germline CDR1 is SGHRS and CDR2 YFSETQ. The CDR3 totals 14 residues. The V end was cut by 5 bases, the J end by 3 bases, with 12 bases between. The CDR3, as DNA: TGCGCCAGCAGTCCAGCAGGATTCAATCAGCCCCAGCATTTT. Translating it yields CASSPAGFNQPQHF.

The rearrangement links TRBV25-1 to TRBJ2-1, with 9 bases fitting TRBD2. The germline V gene has CDR1 MGHDK and CDR2 SYGVNS. V shed 7 bases, J shed 8 bases, and the junction held 6 bases outside the gene matches. The length of the CDR3 is 13 residues. CDR3 in amino acids: CASTLSGSYEQFF. Written as DNA, the CDR3 is TGTGCCAGCACCCTTAGCGGGAGCTATGAGCAGTTCTTC.